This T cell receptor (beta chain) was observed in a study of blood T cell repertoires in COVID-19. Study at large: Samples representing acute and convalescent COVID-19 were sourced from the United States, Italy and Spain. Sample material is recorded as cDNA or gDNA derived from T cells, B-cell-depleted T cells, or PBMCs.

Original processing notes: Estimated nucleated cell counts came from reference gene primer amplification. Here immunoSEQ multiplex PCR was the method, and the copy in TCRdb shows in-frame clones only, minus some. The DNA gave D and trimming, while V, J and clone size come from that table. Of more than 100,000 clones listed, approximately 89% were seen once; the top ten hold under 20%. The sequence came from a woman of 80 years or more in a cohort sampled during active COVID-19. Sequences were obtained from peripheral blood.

This chain's CDR3 is CASSRDRAYNEQFF. The CDR3 nucleotides read TGTGCCAGTAGCCGGGACAGGGCCTACAATGAGCAGTTCTTC. The rearrangement uses TRBV19 and TRBJ2-1; 9 positions agree with TRBD1. Germline CDR1 and CDR2: LNHDA and SQIVND (reference sequence). The CDR3 spans 14 residues. Trimming cost V 6 bases and J 2 bases; bases outside gene matches: 2.